Described below is a single TCR beta chain sequence and its context. J lost 3 bases, V lost 5 bases, and 5 bases had no gene match. The CDR3 consists of 15 residues. Germline values: CDR1 ENHRY, CDR2 SYGVKD. The data were obtained in a study of patients and donors after allogeneic stem cell transplantation. Via MiXCR, TCRdb re-called the RT-PCR reads, giving one row per CDR3 protein. The table shows some 150,000 distinct CDR3 sequences, with over 30% occurring only once. This TCR was sampled from a human donor who was either an allogeneic HSCT recipient or a stem cell or donor lymphocyte infusion donor (not recorded which). It is not recorded whose cells these are; they may come from a transplant donor. The sample comprised blood, either unsorted or a sorted T cell fraction (not recorded which). The chain carries TRBV10-3 and TRBJ2-2; TRBD1 matches 8 bases. CDR3 nucleotide sequence: TGTGCCATCAGTCCGGGACAGGAAGACACCGGGGAGCTGTTTTTT. Residues: CAISPGQEDTGELFF.